The sequence of this TCR beta chain was determined in a study of metastatic and nonmetastatic thyroid tumors. Study-wide background: Repertoires from blood and tumor or nodule tissue of malignant and benign thyroid patients were compared. Study findings and constraints: In blood and tumor, TCR beta diversity was reportedly significantly higher in malignant thyroid tumors than in benign nodules.

All patients were treatment-naive before thyroid surgery. Per the authors' pipeline: The distant-metastasis classifier for papillary thyroid cancer was built from CDR3 differences across clinicopathological groups. TCRdb reprocessed the PCR reads via MiXCR. These V and J calls are TCRdb output, not the study's own analysis. The sample contains more than 14,000 clones, roughly 25% of which appear only once. This clone has just a few counts. Its antigen remains unidentified. The germline V gene encodes CDR1 LNHDA and CDR2 SQIVND (reference sequence). The CDR3 has 14 residues. V was cut by 2 bases and J by 0 bases, with 5 bases left in between.

The gene calls are TRBV19 and TRBJ2-1; D is undetermined. This TCR was recovered from a female donor with papillary thyroid cancer or a benign thyroid nodule (not recorded which). Some clones in this sample may be carry-over from other donors' samples. Sequenced material: tumor tissue. The CDR3 loop is CASSIIGSYNEQFF. The CDR3, as DNA: TGTGCCAGTAGTATAATCGGCTCCTACAATGAGCAGTTCTTC.